Following are 14 T cell receptor beta chains from one sample sequenced in a study of blood T cell repertoires in COVID-19 (dated by TCRdb to 2018 to 2021). Receptor libraries were prepared by the immunoSEQ multiplex PCR assay. TCRdb provides this immuneACCESS table in a form limited to in-frame rearrangements. Some clones are lacking; in checked studies, under half of them reflect an unresolved V gene, and why the rest are absent is not known. In all, the sample holds about 190,000 clones, and around nine tenths of those were seen once. Roughly 4.7% of the sample belongs to the ten largest clones. The sequenced sample consisted of peripheral blood. These receptors all stem from a human donor in a cohort sampled during active COVID-19.

The chain has TRBV5-1 and TRBJ1-3; possible D gene TRBD1, 6 bases. The CDR3 extends over 15 amino acids. The V end lost 3 bases, the J end lost 0 bases, and 10 bases lay between the germline ends. Germline-derived CDR1 and CDR2 are SGHRS and YFSETQ. CDR3 amino acids: CASSSDSISGNTIYF. CDR3 DNA sequence: TGCGCCAGCAGCTCGGACAGCATCTCTGGAAACACCATATATTTT.

The chain carries TRBV4-3 and TRBJ1-1; D may be TRBD1 (6 bases). CDR3 length: 14 amino acids. Germline CDR1 and CDR2: LGHNA and YSLEER. Trimming pared 2 bases from V and 5 bases from J, leaving 12 bases between. CDR3 sequence reads: CASSQNQGYTEAFF. The CDR3 DNA reads TGCGCCAGCAGCCAAAATCAGGGGTATACTGAAGCTTTCTTT.

V and J are TRBV2 and TRBJ2-5, with 8 nucleotides matching TRBD2. The junction had 15 bases not matched to a gene; V was cut back by 2 bases and J by 4 bases. Germline V gene data show CDR1 as SNHLY and CDR2 as FYNNEI. This CDR3 region has 18 residues. The CDR3 is CASSEPDLKREWRETQYF. The CDR3 nucleotides are TGTGCCAGCAGTGAACCCGACCTCAAGCGGGAGTGGCGAGAGACCCAGTACTTC.

This chain connects TRBV4-1 to TRBJ1-2; D is unclear. Germline V gene lookup returns CDR1 MGHRA and CDR2 YSYEKL. The CDR3 sequence is 15 residues long. With 4 bases removed from V and 4 bases from J, the gap between germline ends came to 16 bases. The CDR3 DNA is TGCGCCAGCAGCCCTACCGATAATTATGCCTATGGCTACACCTTC. Encoded protein: CASSPTDNYAYGYTF.

This sequence joins TRBV19 and TRBJ2-5; 8 bases map to TRBD2. The CDR3 totals 17 residues. CDR1 LNHDA and CDR2 SQIVND come from the germline V gene (reference sequence). With 5 bases clipped from V and 1 base from J, the junction kept 12 bases outside the gene matches. The CDR3 DNA follows: TGTGCCAGTAGTCCGTCGGGGAGGACTAGCAGCCAAGAGACCCAGTACTTC. Translated: CASSPSGRTSSQETQYF.

The CDR3 protein is CASKPTGLAATEQYF. The CDR3 DNA follows: TGTGCCAGCAAACCGACGGGACTAGCGGCTACGGAGCAGTACTTC. V is TRBV28 and J is TRBJ2-7; TRBD2 aligns across 11 bases. The CDR3 spans 15 residues. J lost 7 bases, V lost 7 bases, and 12 bases had no gene match. Per germline, CDR1 MDHEN and CDR2 SYDVKM.

J is TRBJ1-5 and V is TRBV4-3; possibly TRBD1 for D (6 bases). Germline V gene data show CDR1 as LGHNA and CDR2 as YSLEER. The V end was cut by 0 bases, the J end by 7 bases, with 13 bases between. The CDR3 is made up of 15 amino acids. The chain's CDR3 is CASSQEAGAGQPQHF. The CDR3 DNA is TGCGCCAGCAGCCAAGAGGCAGGGGCCGGGCAGCCCCAGCATTTT.

This clone was seen a few times. V gene TRBV7-9 combines with J gene TRBJ1-6; D is possibly TRBD1 (5 bases). The V gene's germline CDR1 is SEHNR and CDR2 FQNEAQ (reference sequence). The germline V and J ends were trimmed by 1 base and 7 bases, with 14 bases remaining between them. The CDR3 is 16 amino acids. The CDR3 region has the DNA TGTGCCAGCAGCTTAGGAGGAGGGGTAAAGAATTCACCCCTCCACTTT. Amino acids: CASSLGGGVKNSPLHF.

This chain uses TRBV7-8 with TRBJ2-3; 12 positions agree with TRBD2. With V trimmed by 2 bases and J by 5 bases, 5 bases remained unmatched. This CDR3 comprises 16 residues. Germline V CDR1 and CDR2: SGHVS, FQNEAQ. CDR3 sequence reads: CASSLRTSGVRDTQYF. Here the CDR3 DNA reads TGTGCCAGCAGCTTAAGGACTAGCGGGGTGAGAGATACGCAGTATTTT.

This clone has only one observation. J is TRBJ2-1 and V is TRBV2; possible D gene TRBD2, 5 bases. V was shortened by 7 bases and J by 2 bases, with 15 bases between the two germline ends. There are 15 residues in the CDR3. Germline assignment: CDR1 SNHLY and CDR2 FYNNEI. The CDR3 sequence is CASNTRTETYNEQFF. The CDR3 nucleotides are TGTGCCAGCAATACCCGGACTGAGACCTACAATGAGCAGTTCTTC.

The V and J genes are TRBV18 and TRBJ1-1; D remains unclear. The germline V gene has CDR1 KGHSH and CDR2 LQKENI. The CDR3 length is 13 residues. Trimming took 4 bases from V and 1 from J, leaving 7 bases between them. CDR3: CASSLHKNTEAFF. The CDR3 nucleotides read TGTGCCAGCTCACTGCACAAGAACACTGAAGCTTTCTTT.

The chain links TRBV24-1 to TRBJ2-3; 7 nucleotides align to TRBD1. There are 17 residues in the CDR3. CDR1 is KGHDR and CDR2 is SFDVKD in the germline V gene. With V trimmed by 0 bases and J by 3 bases, 8 bases remained unmatched. CDR3 region: CATSDLGRGTATDTQYF. CDR3 in DNA: TGTGCCACCAGTGATTTGGGTCGAGGGACAGCTACAGATACGCAGTATTTT.

This clone was counted a few times. This chain uses TRBV19 with TRBJ1-5, with 7 nucleotides matching TRBD1. V lost 6 bases and J lost 4; bases outside the gene matches: 9. The CDR3 is 15 residues long. Germline lookup yields CDR1 LNHDA and CDR2 SQIVND (reference sequence). CDR3 protein: CASRSRQGTNQPQHF. The CDR3 region has the DNA TGTGCCAGTAGAAGTAGACAGGGAACTAATCAGCCCCAGCATTTT.

V and J are TRBV7-2 and TRBJ2-5, with 7 nucleotides matching TRBD2. Germline V CDR1 and CDR2: SGHTA, FQGNSA. V shed 2 bases and J 1 base; nucleotides not matched to a gene: 4. The CDR3 spans 15 residues. The CDR3 DNA is TGTGCCAGCAGCTTACAAGCGGGGTCCCAAGAGACCCAGTACTTC. It yields the protein CASSLQAGSQETQYF.